This is a list of T cell receptor beta chains from one sample in a study of blood T cell repertoires in COVID-19. The protocol was immunoSEQ multiplex PCR, while the TCRdb copy is restricted to in-frame clones and leaves out a portion. This sample has around 240,000 clones, with 91% found just once. The specimen was PBMCs or T cells enriched from blood (not recorded which). The receptors were sampled from a human donor in a cohort exposed to, infected with or recovered from COVID-19 (not recorded which). The donor label of this sample is uncertain. Both conserved end residues are part of each CDR3. Each record gives: J gene, D gene, clone size, V gene, CDR3 DNA, CDR3 protein. The D gene is left open where the match is weak. Expanded clones get a size class; other rows say once, few or many, or leave the size out.

J: TRBJ1-2
D: -
size: -
V: TRBV19
DNA: TGTGCCAGTAGTATAGGCGGGGGATTATCCTATGGCTACACCTTC
CDR3: CASSIGGGLSYGYTF

J: TRBJ1-1
D: TRBD1
size: few
V: TRBV4-1
DNA: TGCGCCAGCAGCCAAGGCAGGGGGGTGAACACTGAAGCTTTCTTT
CDR3: CASSQGRGVNTEAFF

J: TRBJ1-6
D: TRBD1
size: -
V: TRBV3-1/TRBV3-2
DNA: TGTGCCAGCAGCCAAAAGGGGGCGGCTTCACCCCTCCACTTT
CDR3: CASSQKGAASPLHF

J: TRBJ1-5
D: TRBD1
size: -
V: TRBV11-2
DNA: TGTGCCAGCAGCTTACAGGGGGCTAGAGGTCAGCCCCAGCATTTT
CDR3: CASSLQGARGQPQHF

J: TRBJ2-3
D: -
size: -
V: TRBV7-2
DNA: TGTGCCAGCAGAGGAGGGGGCTTAGATACGCAGTATTTT
CDR3: CASRGGGLDTQYF

J: TRBJ1-4
D: TRBD1
size: -
V: TRBV14
DNA: TGTGCCAGCAGCCAGGCGGGACAGGGACTTAATGAAAAACTGTTTTTT
CDR3: CASSQAGQGLNEKLFF

J: TRBJ2-5
D: -
size: once
V: TRBV29-1
DNA: TGCAGCGTTAACAGGGGGGGGCAAGAGACCCAGTACTTC
CDR3: CSVNRGGQETQYF

J: TRBJ2-5
D: -
size: -
V: TRBV19
DNA: TGTGCCAGTAGTATAGGTGAACAGAAATCGTACCAAGAGACCCAGTACTTC
CDR3: CASSIGEQKSYQETQYF

J: TRBJ2-3
D: TRBD2
size: -
V: TRBV6-2/TRBV6-3
DNA: TGTGCCAGCAGTTTCCTAGCGGGGGCCACAGATACGCAGTATTTT
CDR3: CASSFLAGATDTQYF

J: TRBJ2-4
D: -
size: once
V: TRBV27
DNA: TGTGCCAGCAGTTTATTGTCGCAGGGGAACATTCAGTACTTC
CDR3: CASSLLSQGNIQYF

J: TRBJ1-2
D: TRBD1
size: -
V: TRBV9
DNA: TGTGCCAGCAGCCCGAGACAGGGGATTAACTATGGCTACACCTTC
CDR3: CASSPRQGINYGYTF

J: TRBJ2-7
D: TRBD1
size: -
V: TRBV3-1/TRBV3-2
DNA: TGTGCCAGCAGCCGACAGGGCGGGTCGTCCTACGAGCAGTACTTC
CDR3: CASSRQGGSSYEQYF

J: TRBJ2-1
D: TRBD1
size: once
V: TRBV5-6
DNA: TGTGCCAGCAGCTTGGGTTTTCTGGGACAGGGGGGAGATGAGCAGTTCTTC
CDR3: CASSLGFLGQGGDEQFF

J: TRBJ2-7
D: TRBD2
size: -
V: TRBV3-1/TRBV3-2
DNA: TGTGCCAGCAGCCCGGGACTAGCGGGGGGGCTTGAGCAGTACTTC
CDR3: CASSPGLAGGLEQYF

J: TRBJ2-5
D: -
size: -
V: TRBV14
DNA: TGTGCCAGCAGCCAAGATTGGGGGCTCCAGTACTTC
CDR3: CASSQDWGLQYF

J: TRBJ2-4
D: TRBD1
size: once
V: TRBV13
DNA: TGTGCCAGCAGCTTAAGTTTTTGGGGACAGGAGGCAGGGGCCAAAAACATTCAGTACTTC
CDR3: CASSLSFWGQEAGAKNIQYF

J: TRBJ1-1
D: -
size: -
V: TRBV25-1
DNA: TGTGCCAGCAGTGAACTGAGGGGGGGCCGGGACACTGAAGCTTTCTTT
CDR3: CASSELRGGRDTEAFF

J: TRBJ1-1
D: -
size: -
V: TRBV19
DNA: TGTGCCAGTAGTATAGGAAGCCTAGGGGTGGAGAACACTGAAGCTTTCTTT
CDR3: CASSIGSLGVENTEAFF

J: TRBJ1-1
D: -
size: -
V: TRBV29-1
DNA: TGCAGCGGAACAGGGTTCATGAACACTGAAGCTTTCTTT
CDR3: CSGTGFMNTEAFF

J: TRBJ2-1
D: -
size: -
V: TRBV6-6
DNA: TGTGCCAGCAGTTACGGCGGGGACGCCTACAATGAGCAGTTCTTC
CDR3: CASSYGGDAYNEQFF

J: TRBJ1-4
D: TRBD1
size: -
V: TRBV4-1
DNA: TGCGCCAGCAGCACCGGGACAGGGGGCATTAATGAAAAACTGTTTTTT
CDR3: CASSTGTGGINEKLFF

J: TRBJ1-3
D: -
size: once
V: TRBV6-5
DNA: TGTGCCAGCAGTCCAACAGAGAGCTCTGGAAACACCATATATTTT
CDR3: CASSPTESSGNTIYF

J: TRBJ2-2
D: -
size: -
V: TRBV12-5
DNA: TGTGCTAGTGGTCCGACTAGTTCGGGCGCCGGGGAGCTGTTTTTT
CDR3: CASGPTSSGAGELFF

J: TRBJ2-3
D: -
size: -
V: TRBV6-1
DNA: TGTGCCAGCAGTGAAAGTGCTACTAGCACAGATACGCAGTATTTT
CDR3: CASSESATSTDTQYF

J: TRBJ2-7
D: TRBD2
size: once
V: TRBV18
DNA: TGTGCCAGCTCACGCCTACATTCTAGCGGGGGCACCTACGAGCAGTACTTC
CDR3: CASSRLHSSGGTYEQYF

J: TRBJ2-4
D: TRBD2
size: -
V: TRBV13
DNA: TGTGCCAGCAGCCTAGCGGGGGGGCGCGGAAACATTCAGTACTTC
CDR3: CASSLAGGRGNIQYF

J: TRBJ1-5
D: TRBD1
size: few
V: TRBV4-1
DNA: TGCGCCAGCAGCCAGGCTCCGGGACAGGGGAAGGGTAGCAATCAGCCCCAGCATTTT
CDR3: CASSQAPGQGKGSNQPQHF

J: TRBJ2-3
D: -
size: -
V: TRBV9
DNA: TGTGCCAGCAGCGGAGGAGGTACGCAGTATTTT
CDR3: CASSGGGTQYF

J: TRBJ1-5
D: -
size: -
V: TRBV7-8
DNA: TGTGCCAGCAGCCAATTAGCGAATAGCAATCAGCCCCAGCATTTT
CDR3: CASSQLANSNQPQHF

J: TRBJ2-2
D: -
size: -
V: TRBV6-4
DNA: TGTGCCAGCACCGACAGAGAAAGGGATACCAACCTTTACACCGGGGAGCTGTTTTTT
CDR3: CASTDRERDTNLYTGELFF

J: TRBJ2-2
D: -
size: -
V: TRBV11-3
DNA: TGTGCCAGCAGCTTAGACGGGACCGGGGAGCTGTTTTTT
CDR3: CASSLDGTGELFF